Following are 30 T cell receptor beta chains from one sample sequenced in a study of blood T cell repertoires in COVID-19. Libraries were prepared by immunoSEQ multiplex PCR; TCRdb keeps only in-frame clonotypes and omits some of them. The sample records some 220,000 clones, over 70% being singletons. The sequenced sample consisted of peripheral blood. The origin of the receptors is a woman in her 70s with acute or convalescent COVID-19.

The chain carries TRBV28 and TRBJ2-5; 12 nucleotides agree with TRBD2. The length of the CDR3 is 14 residues. The trim removed 6 bases at V and 2 bases at J, leaving 1 base unmatched. Per the germline V gene, CDR1 is MDHEN and CDR2 is SYDVKM. The CDR3 is CASSLAGGQETQYF. Here the CDR3 DNA reads TGTGCCAGCAGCCTAGCGGGGGGGCAAGAGACCCAGTACTTC.

This clone was picked up a small number of times. The chain is built from TRBV7-2 and TRBJ2-1; 8 nucleotides agree with TRBD2. CDR3 length: 15 amino acids. Trimming at V came to 1 base and at J to 5 bases, leaving 4 bases not matched to a gene. Germline CDR1 reads SGHTA; CDR2 reads FQGNSA. The CDR3 bases are TGTGCCAGCAGCTTAGGTCCGGGGGGGAACAATGAGCAGTTCTTC. Translated, it gives CASSLGPGGNNEQFF.

V and J are TRBV21-1 and TRBJ2-5; the table calls TRBD2, which could not be checked here. TRBV21-1 is a pseudogene. The CDR3 extends over 17 amino acids. The CDR3 here is CASSKVGGGGLQETQYF. The CDR3 region has the DNA TGTGCCAGCAGCAAAGTCGGTGGCGGGGGTCTTCAAGAGACCCAGTACTTC.

This clone was picked up one time. V is TRBV6-2 or TRBV6-3 and J is TRBJ2-3, with D possibly TRBD1 on 5 matching bases. This CDR3 comprises 14 residues. Trimming shortened V by 5 bases and J by 2 bases, and 11 bases separated the two germline ends. From germline, CDR1 is MNHEY and CDR2 SVGEGT. This CDR3 reads CASSRMDTTDTQYF. CDR3 in DNA: TGTGCCAGCAGTCGAATGGACACCACAGATACGCAGTATTTT.

The chain has TRBV7-3 and TRBJ2-2, with D possibly matching TRBD1 (5 bases). CDR1 and CDR2 from the germline V gene are SGHTA and FQGTGA. The CDR3 has 13 amino acids. The ends were cut back, 5 bases at V and 3 bases at J, with 7 bases in the middle. The CDR3 bases are TGTGCCAGCAGCAGCAGGGACACCGGGGAGCTGTTTTTT. Translating it yields CASSSRDTGELFF. The variable domain in full, completed from reference TRBV7-3 and TRBJ2-2, reads GAGVSQTPSNKVTEKGKYVELRCDPISGHTALYWYRQSLGQGPEFLIYFQGTGAADDSGLPNDRFFAVRPEGSVSTLKIQRTERGDSAVYLCASSSRDTGELFFGEGSRLTVL.

V and J are TRBV5-1 and TRBJ2-5; tentatively, D is TRBD1 (6 bases). V shed 0 bases and J shed 2 bases, with 8 bases lying between them. The germline CDR1 and CDR2 sequences are SGHRS and YFSETQ. This CDR3 spans 14 amino acids. The DNA of the CDR3 is TGCGCCAGCAGCTTGGACAGGGCTCAAGAGACCCAGTACTTC. Its protein is CASSLDRAQETQYF.

This chain uses TRBV3-1 (or the pseudogene TRBV3-2) with TRBJ2-5, with 16 nucleotides matching TRBD2. Trimming at V came to 8 bases and at J to 5 bases, leaving 14 bases not matched to a gene. This CDR3 region has 18 residues. In germline, CDR1 is LGHDT, CDR2 YNNKEL (reference sequence). CDR3 coding DNA: TGTGCCAGCGCCAAGACCGGGACTAGCGGGGGGGCCACGGAGACCCAGTACTTC. Its protein product is CASAKTGTSGGATETQYF.

The V gene is TRBV15, the J gene TRBJ2-1, with 8 positions matching TRBD2. Germline loops: CDR1 LNHNV, CDR2 YYDKDF (reference sequence). The CDR3 sequence is 15 residues long. Trimming at V came to 0 bases and at J to 10 bases, leaving 8 bases not matched to a gene. The CDR3 loop reads CATSRDQGGGREQFF. Written as DNA, the CDR3 is TGTGCCACCAGCAGAGATCAGGGCGGGGGGCGCGAGCAGTTCTTC.

The rearrangement joins TRBV13 to TRBJ1-2; D may be TRBD1 (5 bases). V shed 4 bases and J shed 1 base, with 7 bases lying between them. CDR3 length: 13 amino acids. CDR1 and CDR2 from the germline V gene are PRHDT and FYEKMQ (reference sequence). Written as DNA, the CDR3 is TGTGCCAGCAGCTCACAGGTTAACTATGGCTACACCTTC. It is translated as CASSSQVNYGYTF.

This chain joins TRBV25-1 and TRBJ1-2; D not certain. Trimming took 2 bases from V and 6 from J, leaving 7 bases between them. Germline CDR1 MGHDK, CDR2 SYGVNS. This CDR3 has 12 residues. The CDR3 region has the DNA TGTGCCAGCAGTGAAATCGGGAATGGCTACACCTTC. It encodes CASSEIGNGYTF.

This chain links TRBV19 with TRBJ2-1, with 7 bases fitting TRBD2. This CDR3 contains 14 residues. CDR1 and CDR2 (germline): LNHDA, SQIVND (reference sequence). Trimming at V came to 3 bases and at J to 3 bases, leaving 2 bases not matched to a gene. The DNA for the CDR3 is TGTGCCAGTAGTATGGGGAGGGTCTACAATGAGCAGTTCTTC. This gives the protein CASSMGRVYNEQFF.

DNA of the CDR3: TGCGCCAGCAGCTCGGAGACAGGGGTATCGTACACTGAAGCTTTCTTT. It encodes CASSSETGVSYTEAFF. V gene TRBV5-1 combines with J gene TRBJ1-1, with 8 bases that match TRBD1. The V and J ends lost 3 bases and 3 bases, in that order; junction bases with no gene match: 10. Germline-derived CDR1 and CDR2 are SGHRS and YFSETQ. CDR3 length: 16 residues.

The chain joins TRBV5-1 to TRBJ1-5, with D possibly matching TRBD1 (6 bases). The CDR3 sequence is 16 residues long. Trimming stripped 6 bases from V and 2 bases from J, with 18 bases between. CDR1 is SGHRS and CDR2 is YFSETQ in the germline V gene. Here the CDR3 DNA reads TGCGCCAGCAAAGGGGGTCGGAGGTTAGGCAATCAGCCCCAGCATTTT. Translated, it gives CASKGGRRLGNQPQHF.

V and J are TRBV12-3 or TRBV12-4 and TRBJ2-7; D gene uncertain. V lost 2 bases to trimming and J lost 6 bases, with 11 bases between them. This CDR3 spans 13 amino acids. The CDR3 sequence is CASSLHILREQYV. The CDR3 DNA sequence: TGTGCCAGCAGTTTACACATTCTCCGCGAGCAGTACGTC.

This clone was counted a few times. The V and J genes are TRBV13 and TRBJ2-7, with 7 bases fitting TRBD1. The CDR3 is 14 amino acids. From germline, CDR1 is PRHDT and CDR2 FYEKMQ (reference sequence). Germline trimming cut 5 bases from V and 4 bases from J; bases unmatched to any gene: 8. DNA for the CDR3: TGTGCCAGCAGCCAACGGACAGGTTCTTACGAGCAGTACGTC. As protein: CASSQRTGSYEQYV.

Concerning this clone: Other DNA sequences of this sample code for an identical CDR3. The rearrangement links TRBV9 to TRBJ2-3, with a possible D match to TRBD2 (6 bases). Deletions cut 0 bases from V and 1 base from J, with 6 bases between. CDR3 length: 14 residues. In germline, CDR1 is SGDLS, CDR2 YYNGEE. CDR3 DNA sequence: TGTGCCAGCAGCGTAGCTAGCGGCACAGATACGCAGTATTTT. It specifies CASSVASGTDTQYF.

The chain recombines TRBV11-2 with TRBJ1-1; D gene unclear. This CDR3 is 13 amino acids long. The germline V gene has CDR1 SGHAT and CDR2 FQNNGV. V shed 4 bases and J shed 0 bases, with 6 bases lying between them. The CDR3 spells CASSSGMNTEAFF. CDR3 sequence (DNA): TGTGCCAGCAGCTCTGGCATGAACACTGAAGCTTTCTTT.

The chain employs TRBV30 and TRBJ2-1; 8 nucleotides align to TRBD2. Trimming removed 1 base from V and 4 bases from J; junction bases left unmatched: 3. CDR1 GTSNPN and CDR2 SVGIG come from the germline V gene (reference sequence). This CDR3 contains 14 residues. The DNA of the CDR3 is TGTGCCTGGAGTGACCCTAGCGGGTACAATGAGCAGTTCTTC. Residues: CAWSDPSGYNEQFF.

The J gene is TRBJ2-7, the V gene TRBV3-1 (or the pseudogene TRBV3-2); D not certain. Trimming stripped 4 bases from V and 2 bases from J, with 12 bases between. This CDR3 contains 14 residues. Germline CDR1 and CDR2: LGHDT and YNNKEL (reference sequence). CDR3 nucleotide sequence: TGTGCCAGCAGCCCCCGGTCACCCGCCTACGAGCAGTACTTC. Its translation: CASSPRSPAYEQYF.

V gene TRBV7-9 combines with J gene TRBJ2-7; unclear D gene. CDR3 size: 15 residues. The V gene lost 5 bases and the J gene lost 3 bases, with 17 bases spanning the gap. In germline, CDR1 is SEHNR, CDR2 FQNEAQ (reference sequence). Here the CDR3 reads CASSRGEVGGYEQYF. In DNA form, the CDR3 reads TGTGCCAGCAGCCGCGGTGAGGTAGGCGGCTACGAGCAGTACTTC.

This sequence joins TRBV20-1 and TRBJ1-6; the D gene is possibly TRBD1 (5 bases). V lost 3 bases, J lost 4 bases, and 13 bases lay in between. CDR1 is DFQATT, CDR2 SNEGSKA, per germline (reference sequence). The CDR3 extends over 15 amino acids. CDR3 nucleotides: TGCAGTGCTAGTCGGGGAGGGGTATATAATTCACCCCTCCACTTT. Its protein is CSASRGGVYNSPLHF.

A single count supports this clone. The sample has other DNA sequences that encode this CDR3 too. The chain joins TRBV11-2 to TRBJ1-2; D is unresolved. V was clipped by 1 base and J by 4 bases, with 10 bases between them. Germline V gives CDR1 SGHAT, CDR2 FQNNGV. CDR3 size: 14 residues. The CDR3, as DNA: TGTGCCAGCAGCTTAGTACGGGGTCCCTATGGCTACACCTTC. It codes for CASSLVRGPYGYTF.

There are a few counts of this clone. The chain recombines TRBV2 with TRBJ2-7; D might be TRBD1 (5 bases). The CDR3 loop spans 13 amino acids. Trimming removed 4 bases at V and 7 bases at J, with 14 bases between. The germline gives CDR1 SNHLY, CDR2 FYNNEI. CDR3 DNA: TGTGCCAGCAGTGCTGGCCTCCCAGGGGAGCAGTACTTC. It yields the protein CASSAGLPGEQYF.

The chain links TRBV18 to TRBJ2-1; D gene unclear. V lost 2 bases and J lost 10, with 9 bases in between. CDR1 and CDR2 from the germline V gene are KGHSH and LQKENI. The CDR3 runs to 12 residues. CDR3 bases: TGTGCCAGCTCACCAGTGCAACGGGAGCAGTTCTTC. Translated: CASSPVQREQFF.

This clone appeared once. This chain's CDR3 is CASSRTPGQTTDTQYF. The CDR3 DNA reads as TGCGCCAGCAGCCGCACTCCGGGACAGACCACAGATACGCAGTATTTT. The chain employs TRBV4-3 and TRBJ2-3; 7 bases are a match to TRBD1. J was trimmed by 2 bases and V by 4 bases; bases with no gene match: 9. Germline CDR1 reads LGHNA; CDR2 reads YSLEER. This CDR3 is built from 16 residues.

The chain is built from TRBV3-1 (or the pseudogene TRBV3-2) and TRBJ2-1; TRBD2 agrees at 10 bases. CDR3 length equals 16 residues. The germline gives CDR1 LGHDT, CDR2 YNNKEL (reference sequence). The V and J ends lost 4 bases and 3 bases, in that order; junction bases with no gene match: 6. The CDR3 here is CASSLLTSGNYNEQFF. Written as DNA, the CDR3 is TGTGCCAGCAGCCTACTCACTAGCGGGAACTACAATGAGCAGTTCTTC.

This clone turned up a few times. The CDR3 does not end in the conserved phenylalanine or tryptophan, so this is likely a read error. The DNA is omitted, as the CDR3 cannot be located on it reliably, and the CDR3 follows TCRdb's listing. V usage is TRBV19 and J usage is TRBJ1-2; TRBD1, the table's D call, was not compared with the DNA. CDR1 and CDR2 from the germline V gene are LNHDA and SQIVND (reference sequence). The CDR3 totals 13 residues, both ends included. CDR3 protein: CASSIDPQGHRAP.

The chain combines TRBV7-2 with TRBJ2-5; 8 bases line up with TRBD2. The trim removed 1 base at V and 5 bases at J, leaving 9 bases unmatched. This CDR3 contains 16 residues. Per the germline V gene, CDR1 is SGHTA and CDR2 is FQGNSA. The CDR3, as DNA: TGTGCCAGCAGCTTAGGCGGGGGGCGGGAGCGGGAGACCCAGTACTTC. This translates into CASSLGGGRERETQYF.

This chain links TRBV19 with TRBJ2-3, with 12 bases fitting TRBD2. With V trimmed by 3 bases and J by 5 bases, 3 bases remained unmatched. The germline gives CDR1 LNHDA, CDR2 SQIVND (reference sequence). This CDR3 region has 15 residues. CDR3 amino acids: CASSMLAGGQDTQYF. CDR3 nucleotides: TGTGCCAGTAGTATGCTAGCGGGGGGGCAAGATACGCAGTATTTT.

This chain joins TRBV2 and TRBJ1-2, with D unresolved. With 8 bases removed from V and 7 bases from J, the gap between germline ends came to 11 bases. Germline V gene sequence: CDR1 SNHLY, CDR2 FYNNEI. The CDR3 runs to 11 residues. The CDR3 is CASASDIGYTF. As DNA, the CDR3 is TGTGCCAGCGCCTCTGACATTGGCTACACCTTC.